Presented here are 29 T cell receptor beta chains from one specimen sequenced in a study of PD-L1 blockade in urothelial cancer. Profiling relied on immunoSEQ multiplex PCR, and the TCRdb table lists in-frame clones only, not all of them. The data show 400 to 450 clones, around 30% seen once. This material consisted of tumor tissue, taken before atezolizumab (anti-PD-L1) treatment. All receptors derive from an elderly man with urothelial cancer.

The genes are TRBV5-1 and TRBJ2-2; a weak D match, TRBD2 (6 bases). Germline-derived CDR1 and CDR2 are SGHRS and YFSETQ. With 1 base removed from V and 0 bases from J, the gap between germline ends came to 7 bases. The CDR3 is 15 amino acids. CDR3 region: CASSLTSPNTGELFF. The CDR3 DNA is TGCGCCAGCAGCTTGACTAGCCCGAACACCGGGGAGCTGTTTTTT.

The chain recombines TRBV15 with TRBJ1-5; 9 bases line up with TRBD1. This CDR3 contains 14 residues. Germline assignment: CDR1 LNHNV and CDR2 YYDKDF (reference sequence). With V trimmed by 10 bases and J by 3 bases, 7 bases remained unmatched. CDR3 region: CAIRGTGTNQPQHF. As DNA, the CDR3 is TGTGCCATTAGGGGGACAGGGACCAATCAGCCCCAGCATTTT.

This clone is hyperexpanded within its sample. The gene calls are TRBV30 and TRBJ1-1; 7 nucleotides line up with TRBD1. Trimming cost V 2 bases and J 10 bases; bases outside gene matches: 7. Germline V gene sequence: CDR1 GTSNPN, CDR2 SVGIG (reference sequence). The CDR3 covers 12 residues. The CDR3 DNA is TGTGCCTGGAGTTCTACAGGGGCGGGAGCTTTCTTT. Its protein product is CAWSSTGAGAFF.

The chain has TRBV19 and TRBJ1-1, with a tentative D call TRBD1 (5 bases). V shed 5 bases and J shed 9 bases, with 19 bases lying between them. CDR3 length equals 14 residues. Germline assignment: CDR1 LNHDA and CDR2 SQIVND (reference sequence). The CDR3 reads CASSPRDGHNQAFF. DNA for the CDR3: TGTGCCAGTAGTCCCCGGGACGGACATAACCAAGCTTTCTTT.

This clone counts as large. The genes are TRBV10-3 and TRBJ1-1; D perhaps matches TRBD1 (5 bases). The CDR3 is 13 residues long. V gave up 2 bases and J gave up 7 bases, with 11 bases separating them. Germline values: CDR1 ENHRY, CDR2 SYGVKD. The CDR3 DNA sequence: TGTGCCATCAGTGAGAGCGGGGGAGATGAAGCTTTCTTT. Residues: CAISESGGDEAFF.

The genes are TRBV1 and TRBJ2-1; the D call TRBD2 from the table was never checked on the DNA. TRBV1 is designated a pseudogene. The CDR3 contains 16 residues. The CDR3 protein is CASSQASGSSYNEQFF. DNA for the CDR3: TGCGCCAGCAGCCAGGCTAGCGGGAGTTCCTACAATGAGCAGTTCTTC.

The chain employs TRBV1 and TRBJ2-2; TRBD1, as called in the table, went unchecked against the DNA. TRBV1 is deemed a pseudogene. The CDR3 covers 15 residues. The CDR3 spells CASSRDSLYTGELFF. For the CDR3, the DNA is TGCGCCAGCAGCCGGGACAGCCTTTACACCGGGGAGCTGTTTTTT.

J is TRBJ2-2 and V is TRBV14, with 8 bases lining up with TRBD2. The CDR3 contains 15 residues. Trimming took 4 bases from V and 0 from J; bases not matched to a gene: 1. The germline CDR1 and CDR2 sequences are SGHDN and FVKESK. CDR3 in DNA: TGTGCCAGCAGCCCACTAGCGGCGAACACCGGGGAGCTGTTTTTT. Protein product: CASSPLAANTGELFF.

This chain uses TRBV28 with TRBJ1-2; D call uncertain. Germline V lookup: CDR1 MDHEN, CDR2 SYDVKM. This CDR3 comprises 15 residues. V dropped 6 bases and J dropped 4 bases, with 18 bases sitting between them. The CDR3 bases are TGTGCCAGCAGAACGGGCTCCTCCGCCGGCTATGGCTACACCTTC. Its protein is CASRTGSSAGYGYTF.

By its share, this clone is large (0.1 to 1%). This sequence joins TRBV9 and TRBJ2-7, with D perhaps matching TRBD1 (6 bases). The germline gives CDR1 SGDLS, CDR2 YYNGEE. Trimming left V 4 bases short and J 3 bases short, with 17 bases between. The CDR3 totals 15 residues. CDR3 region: CASSLSGTMIYEQYF. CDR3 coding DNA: TGTGCCAGCAGCCTCTCCGGGACAATGATCTACGAGCAGTACTTC.

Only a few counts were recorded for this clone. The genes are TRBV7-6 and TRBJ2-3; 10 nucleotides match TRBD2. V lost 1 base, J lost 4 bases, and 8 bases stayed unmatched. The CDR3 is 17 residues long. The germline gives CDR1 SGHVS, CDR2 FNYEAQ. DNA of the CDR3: TGTGCCAGCAGCTTAGACCCAGCGGGAGGGGGGGCAGATACGCAGTATTTT. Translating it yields CASSLDPAGGGADTQYF.

CDR3 coding DNA: TGTGCCAGCTCGCGGGACACAAACACCGGGGAGCTGTTTTTT. This codes for CASSRDTNTGELFF. V and J are TRBV18 and TRBJ2-2; D may be TRBD1 or TRBD2 (6 bases each). CDR3 length equals 14 residues. Germline V gene data show CDR1 as KGHSH and CDR2 as LQKENI. Trimming shortened V by 6 bases and J by 2 bases, and 10 bases separated the two germline ends. Together with reference TRBV18 and TRBJ2-2, the CDR3 gives the full variable domain: NAGVMQNPRHLVRRRGQEARLRCSPMKGHSHVYWYRQLPEEGLKFMVYLQKENIIDESGMPKERFSAEFPKEGPSILRIQQVVRGDSAAYFCASSRDTNTGELFFGEGSRLTVL.

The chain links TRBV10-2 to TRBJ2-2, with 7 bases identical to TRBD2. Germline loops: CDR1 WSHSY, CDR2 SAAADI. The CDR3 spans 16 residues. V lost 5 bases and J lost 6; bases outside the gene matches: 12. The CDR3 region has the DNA TGCGCCAGCAGTAATTCCCGGGAGGTGGGATCCGGGGAGCTGTTTTTT. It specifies CASSNSREVGSGELFF.

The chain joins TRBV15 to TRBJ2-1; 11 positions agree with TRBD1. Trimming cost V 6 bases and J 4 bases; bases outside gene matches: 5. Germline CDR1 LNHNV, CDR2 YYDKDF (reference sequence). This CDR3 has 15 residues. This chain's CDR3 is CATRTGQGAYNEQFF. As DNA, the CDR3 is TGTGCCACCAGGACTGGACAGGGGGCTTACAATGAGCAGTTCTTC.

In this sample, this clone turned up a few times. CDR3 sequence reads: CASSRGSSYNEQFF. As DNA, the CDR3 is TGTGCCAGCTCACGCGGGAGCTCCTACAATGAGCAGTTCTTC. The chain recombines TRBV18 with TRBJ2-1; TRBD2 aligns across 7 bases. The germline V gene has CDR1 KGHSH and CDR2 LQKENI. This CDR3 contains 14 residues. Germline trimming cut 4 bases from V and 0 bases from J; bases unmatched to any gene: 0.

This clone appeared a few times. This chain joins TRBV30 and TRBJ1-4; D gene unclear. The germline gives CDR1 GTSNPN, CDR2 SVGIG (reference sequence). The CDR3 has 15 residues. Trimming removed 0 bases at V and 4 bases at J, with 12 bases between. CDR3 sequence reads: CAWSVLNNVNEKLFF. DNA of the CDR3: TGTGCCTGGAGTGTACTGAACAACGTTAATGAAAAACTGTTTTTT.

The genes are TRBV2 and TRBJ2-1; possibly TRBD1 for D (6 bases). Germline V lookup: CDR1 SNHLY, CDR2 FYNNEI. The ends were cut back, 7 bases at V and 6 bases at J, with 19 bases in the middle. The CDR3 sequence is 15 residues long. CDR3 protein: CASTMRLAGVNEQFF. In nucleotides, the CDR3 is TGTGCCAGCACCATGAGGTTGGCAGGGGTCAATGAGCAGTTCTTC.

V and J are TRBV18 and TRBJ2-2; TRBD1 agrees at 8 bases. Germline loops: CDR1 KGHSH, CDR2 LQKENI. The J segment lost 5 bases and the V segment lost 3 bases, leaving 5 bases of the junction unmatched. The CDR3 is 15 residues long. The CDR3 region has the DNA TGTGCCAGCTCACCTGCCGACAGGGGAACCGGGGAGCTGTTTTTT. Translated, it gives CASSPADRGTGELFF.

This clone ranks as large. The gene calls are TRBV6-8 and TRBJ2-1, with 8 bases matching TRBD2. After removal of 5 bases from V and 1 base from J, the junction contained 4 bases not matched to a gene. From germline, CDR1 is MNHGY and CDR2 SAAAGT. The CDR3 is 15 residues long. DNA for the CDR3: TGTGCCAGCAGTGCTACGGGAGGGTCCTACAATGAGCAGTTCTTC. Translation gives CASSATGGSYNEQFF.

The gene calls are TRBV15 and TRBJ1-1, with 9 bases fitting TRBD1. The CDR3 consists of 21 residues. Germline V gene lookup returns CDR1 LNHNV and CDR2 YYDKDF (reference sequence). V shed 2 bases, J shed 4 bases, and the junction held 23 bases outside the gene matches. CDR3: CATSRSTPRRDRVFLSTEAFF. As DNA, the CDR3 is TGTGCCACCAGCAGATCAACTCCCCGACGGGACAGGGTATTTTTGAGCACTGAAGCTTTCTTT.

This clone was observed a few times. This CDR3 reads CASSIGDLTDTQYF. CDR3 nucleotide sequence: TGTGCCAGTAGTATCGGGGACCTCACAGATACGCAGTATTTT. The chain couples TRBV19 to TRBJ2-3; D is possibly TRBD1 or TRBD2 (5 bases each). Germline values: CDR1 LNHDA, CDR2 SQIVND (reference sequence). Trimming left V 3 bases short and J 2 bases short, with 9 bases between. CDR3 length equals 14 residues.

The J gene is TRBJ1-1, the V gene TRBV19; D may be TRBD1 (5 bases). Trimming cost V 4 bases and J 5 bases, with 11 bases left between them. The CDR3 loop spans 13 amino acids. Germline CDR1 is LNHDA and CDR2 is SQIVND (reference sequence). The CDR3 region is CASSKTDKTEAFF. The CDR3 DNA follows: TGTGCCAGTAGTAAGACAGACAAGACTGAAGCTTTCTTT.

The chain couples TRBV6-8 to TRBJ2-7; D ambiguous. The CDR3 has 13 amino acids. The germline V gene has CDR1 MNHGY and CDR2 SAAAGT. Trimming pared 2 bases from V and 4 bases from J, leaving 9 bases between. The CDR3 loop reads CASSYRAFYEQYF. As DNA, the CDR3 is TGTGCCAGCAGTTACAGGGCTTTTTACGAGCAGTACTTC.

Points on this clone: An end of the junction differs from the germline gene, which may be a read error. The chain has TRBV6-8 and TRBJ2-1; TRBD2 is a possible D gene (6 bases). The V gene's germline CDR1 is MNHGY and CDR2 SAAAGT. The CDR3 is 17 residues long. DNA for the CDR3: TGTGCCAGCAGTGACTCGTCAGACGGGGGCTCCTACAATGAGCAGTTCTTC. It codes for CASSDSSDGGSYNEQFF.

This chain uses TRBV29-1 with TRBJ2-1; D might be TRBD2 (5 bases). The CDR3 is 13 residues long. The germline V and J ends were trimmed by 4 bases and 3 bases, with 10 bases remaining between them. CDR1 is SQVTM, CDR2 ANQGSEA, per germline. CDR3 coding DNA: TGCAGCGTTGGGCAGGACTTCTACAATGAGCAGTTCTTC. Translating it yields CSVGQDFYNEQFF.

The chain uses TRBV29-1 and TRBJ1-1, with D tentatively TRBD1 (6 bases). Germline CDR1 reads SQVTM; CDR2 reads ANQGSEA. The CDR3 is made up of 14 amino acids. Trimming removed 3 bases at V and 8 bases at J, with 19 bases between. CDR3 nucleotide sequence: TGCAGCGTTGATCCTGACAGGTGGGCCTCCGAAGCTTTCTTT. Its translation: CSVDPDRWASEAFF.

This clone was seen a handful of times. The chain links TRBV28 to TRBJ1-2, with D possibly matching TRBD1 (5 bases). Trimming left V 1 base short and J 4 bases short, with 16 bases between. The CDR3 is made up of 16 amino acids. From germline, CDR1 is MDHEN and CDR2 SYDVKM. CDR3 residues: CASSLFQGSRGYGYTF. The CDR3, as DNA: TGTGCCAGCAGTTTATTCCAGGGATCCCGGGGCTATGGCTACACCTTC.

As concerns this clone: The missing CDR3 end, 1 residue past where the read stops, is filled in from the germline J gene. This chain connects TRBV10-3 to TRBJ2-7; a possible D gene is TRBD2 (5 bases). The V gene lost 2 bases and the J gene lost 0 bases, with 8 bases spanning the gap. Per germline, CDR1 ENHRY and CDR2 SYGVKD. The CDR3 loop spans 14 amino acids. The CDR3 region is CAISEPRDSYEQYF. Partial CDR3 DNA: TGTGCCATCAGTGAGCCCCGGGACTCCTACGAGCAGTAC.

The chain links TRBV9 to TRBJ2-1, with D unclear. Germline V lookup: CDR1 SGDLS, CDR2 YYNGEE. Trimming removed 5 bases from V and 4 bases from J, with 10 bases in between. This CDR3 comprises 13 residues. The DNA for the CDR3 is TGTGCCAGCAGGAGTAGACTGTACAATGAGCAGTTCTTC. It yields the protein CASRSRLYNEQFF.